The rows below give T cell receptor beta chains drawn from one sample of a study of neoadjuvant anti-PD-1 for oral cavity cancer. Measured with immunoSEQ multiplex PCR; TCRdb has only the in-frame clones, and not every one. The repertoire holds around 60,000 clones, with approximately 79% as singletons. The sample here was PBMCs, taken before nivolumab (anti-PD-1) treatment. These receptors all come from a person between 40 and 85 years old with oral cavity squamous cell carcinoma. CDR3s include the opening cysteine and the closing phenylalanine or tryptophan. Each record gives: J gene, clone size, D gene, V gene, CDR3 DNA, CDR3 protein. The D gene is left open where the match is weak. Clone size is stated in some rows and not others, as once, few, many or a class when expanded.

TRBJ1-1	-	TRBD1	TRBV9	TGTGCCAGCAGCCCCAGGGGGGACGGCATGAACACTGAAGCTTTCTTT	CASSPRGDGMNTEAFF
TRBJ2-1	-	-	TRBV11-3	TGTGCCAGCAGCCGTCAAAACAATGAGCAGTTCTTC	CASSRQNNEQFF
TRBJ2-7	-	-	TRBV6-1	TGTGCCAGCAGTAACAGATACGAGCAGTACTTC	CASSNRYEQYF
TRBJ2-7	-	TRBD2	TRBV11-2	TGTGCCAGCAGCTTAGTAGGCGGGGGCTACGAGCAGTACTTC	CASSLVGGGYEQYF
TRBJ1-1	-	-	TRBV27	TGTGCCAGCAGTTTTAGGGGGAACACTGAAGCTTTCTTT	CASSFRGNTEAFF
TRBJ1-2	few	-	TRBV19	TGTGCCAGTACCGCACCGCGACAGTCAGGACGGTACTTTGACTATGGCTACACCTTC	CASTAPRQSGRYFDYGYTF
TRBJ1-2	-	TRBD1	TRBV5-1	TGCGCCAGCAGTACCGGGACAGCCCTTAACTATGGCTACACCTTC	CASSTGTALNYGYTF
TRBJ2-7	once	-	TRBV19	TGTGCCAGTAACCCGGGAACCGTCTCCTACGAGCAGTACTTC	CASNPGTVSYEQYF
TRBJ1-1	-	-	TRBV27	TGTGCCAGCAGTTTATACGAGGGTCGGACTGAAGCTTTCTTT	CASSLYEGRTEAFF
TRBJ2-5	-	-	TRBV7-2	TGTGCCAGCAGTCGCGGGTCAGGGATGGAGACCCAGTACTTC	CASSRGSGMETQYF
TRBJ1-1	once	-	TRBV19	TGTGCCAGTAGTATAGGGACAGCGAACACTGAAGCTTTCTTT	CASSIGTANTEAFF
TRBJ2-7	-	-	TRBV5-6	TGTGCCAGCAGCTTGGGGGCGACAGGCTTATACGAGCAGTACTTC	CASSLGATGLYEQYF
TRBJ2-3	-	TRBD2	TRBV7-8	TGTGCCAGCAGCCCAGAGCGGGGGGGCAGCACAGATACGCAGTATTTT	CASSPERGGSTDTQYF
TRBJ1-1	-	-	TRBV18	TGTGCCAGCTCCCCGAAGAGGGGTGGCACTGAAGCTTTCTTT	CASSPKRGGTEAFF
TRBJ1-4	-	-	TRBV6-1	TGTGCCAGCAGTGAAGCGCTTCTCGGGGTTCTGTTTTTT	CASSEALLGVLFF
TRBJ1-2	-	-	TRBV2	TGTGCCAGCAGTGAAGGACAGTACTATGGCTACACCTTC	CASSEGQYYGYTF
TRBJ2-7	few	-	TRBV5-4	TGTGCCAGCAGCTTGAAATTCGGGGAGCAGTACTTC	CASSLKFGEQYF
TRBJ1-3	-	-	TRBV25-1	TGTGCCAGCAGTGAATCCGTAGGGACGTCCGGAAACACCATATATTTT	CASSESVGTSGNTIYF
TRBJ1-1	-	-	TRBV14	TGTGCCAGCAGCAATGGACAGATAAGGAACACTGAAGCTTTCTTT	CASSNGQIRNTEAFF
TRBJ2-7	once	-	TRBV30	TGTGCCTGGAGTGTGGGGCTAGGGTCCTACGAGCAGTACTTC	CAWSVGLGSYEQYF
TRBJ1-5	-	-	TRBV10-3	TGTGCCATCAGTGCAGGACCTTGGAATCAGCCCCAGCATTTT	CAISAGPWNQPQHF
TRBJ1-4	-	TRBD1	TRBV5-5	TGTGCCAGCAGCTTGGTTGGGGTGACAGGGGGCGAAGAAAAACTGTTTTTT	CASSLVGVTGGEEKLFF
TRBJ1-5	-	TRBD1	TRBV7-9	TGTGCCAGCAGTTTAGGGACAGGAATCAATCAGCCCCAGCATTTT	CASSLGTGINQPQHF
TRBJ2-1	-	TRBD2	TRBV2	TGTGCCAGCAGTCGACTAGCGGGAGTGTCCTACAATGAGCAGTTCTTC	CASSRLAGVSYNEQFF
TRBJ2-3	few	-	TRBV4-1	TGCGCCAGCAGCCAAGATAAGGGGGGGTACGGCACAGATACGCAGTATTTT	CASSQDKGGYGTDTQYF
TRBJ2-7	-	TRBD2	TRBV4-2	TGTGCCAGCAGCCAAGCACCTCCTAGCGGGAGATCAGGGGAGCAGTACTTC	CASSQAPPSGRSGEQYF